This T cell receptor beta chain was documented in a study of shared clonotypes between healthy human individuals. The method was immunoSEQ multiplex PCR; TCRdb's version includes in-frame clones alone and lacks a portion of them. The table records hundreds of thousands of clones, around 96% of them present only once. This CDR3 comprises 18 residues. V was shortened by 9 bases and J by 1 base, with 27 bases between the two germline ends. Germline CDR1 is LNHDA and CDR2 is SQIVND (reference sequence). The V call is TRBV19, the J call TRBJ1-1; a possible D gene is TRBD1 (6 bases). Sample: naive CD4+ T cells sorted from blood. Subset described: CD45RA+ positively selected. The sequence was collected from a woman aged 25 to 45 in good health. CDR3: CARQTLSRDKFRNTEAFF. The CDR3 bases are TGTGCCAGACAGACTTTGTCCCGGGACAAGTTCAGGAACACTGAAGCTTTCTTT.